A selection of T cell receptor beta chains follows, all from one sample in a study of blood T cell repertoires in COVID-19. Data came from immunoSEQ multiplex PCR; TCRdb stores just in-frame clones and leaves some out. This sample yields over 95,000 clones, of which around four fifths are seen a single time; approximately 8.1% belongs to the top ten. Sequencing was performed on peripheral blood. The receptors stem from a woman between 40 and 50 years old with acute or convalescent COVID-19. CDR3s leave out the opening cysteine and the closing phenylalanine or tryptophan. A D gene is named only where the DNA matches it firmly.

J gene: TRBJ1-4
D gene: NA
V gene: TRBV11-2
CDR3 protein: ASRSTRATNEKLF

J gene: TRBJ2-7
D gene: NA
V gene: TRBV6-6
CDR3 protein: ASSYSQGSSYEQY

J gene: TRBJ2-3
D gene: TRBD2
V gene: TRBV6-2/TRBV6-3
CDR3 protein: ASSYSAGANTDTQY

J gene: TRBJ1-1
D gene: NA
V gene: TRBV15
CDR3 protein: ATSRRPENRGAF

J gene: TRBJ2-7
D gene: TRBD1
V gene: TRBV3-1/TRBV3-2
CDR3 protein: ASSQTGPEQY

J gene: TRBJ1-1
D gene: NA
V gene: TRBV7-2
CDR3 protein: ASSPTGLGPKAF

J gene: TRBJ1-5
D gene: TRBD1
V gene: TRBV6-5
CDR3 protein: ASSSQGYGNQPQH

J gene: TRBJ2-1
D gene: NA
V gene: TRBV9
CDR3 protein: ASSPPSRSEQF

J gene: TRBJ2-3
D gene: TRBD2
V gene: TRBV10-2
CDR3 protein: ASRGTSGGDTQY

J gene: TRBJ1-6
D gene: TRBD1
V gene: TRBV30
CDR3 protein: AWALQGGHNSPLH

J gene: TRBJ2-2
D gene: TRBD2
V gene: TRBV5-4
CDR3 protein: ASSLVVGAGGPGELF

J gene: TRBJ2-7
D gene: NA
V gene: TRBV7-9
CDR3 protein: ASSLATGRLSEQY

J gene: TRBJ1-2
D gene: NA
V gene: TRBV19
CDR3 protein: ASSIGGRVYGYT

J gene: TRBJ1-6
D gene: NA
V gene: TRBV4-1
CDR3 protein: ASSQESRDYNSPLH

J gene: TRBJ1-1
D gene: NA
V gene: TRBV7-6
CDR3 protein: ASRSLTRTEGLSEAF

J gene: TRBJ2-3
D gene: TRBD2
V gene: TRBV9
CDR3 protein: ASSRTSGPDTQY

J gene: TRBJ2-7
D gene: TRBD1
V gene: TRBV5-6
CDR3 protein: ASSFRTGRYEQY

J gene: TRBJ2-4
D gene: NA
V gene: TRBV18
CDR3 protein: ASSNGGSGNIQY

J gene: TRBJ2-5
D gene: TRBD2
V gene: TRBV19
CDR3 protein: ASSIGSSGGLKTQY

J gene: TRBJ2-7
D gene: NA
V gene: TRBV4-2
CDR3 protein: ASSVDWAGSNSYEQY

J gene: TRBJ1-1
D gene: NA
V gene: TRBV4-2
CDR3 protein: ASSQAAGKGVGTEAF

J gene: TRBJ1-4
D gene: NA
V gene: TRBV13
CDR3 protein: ASSLTGKDEKLF

J gene: TRBJ2-3
D gene: NA
V gene: TRBV18
CDR3 protein: ASSPPRVHADTQY

J gene: TRBJ1-5
D gene: TRBD1
V gene: TRBV12-5
CDR3 protein: ASGPGTGASNQPQH

J gene: TRBJ2-1
D gene: TRBD1
V gene: TRBV2
CDR3 protein: AIFTPGQANNEQF

J gene: TRBJ2-7
D gene: NA
V gene: TRBV18
CDR3 protein: ASSPRRYEQY

J gene: TRBJ1-1
D gene: NA
V gene: TRBV7-9
CDR3 protein: ASSLGGGTEAF

J gene: TRBJ2-7
D gene: TRBD1
V gene: TRBV30
CDR3 protein: AWGDSSYEQY

J gene: TRBJ1-1
D gene: NA
V gene: TRBV29-1
CDR3 protein: SVEVTGLGNTEAF

J gene: TRBJ1-3
D gene: NA
V gene: TRBV15
CDR3 protein: ATSRDGASGRSGNTIY

J gene: TRBJ1-1
D gene: TRBD1
V gene: TRBV5-1
CDR3 protein: ASRPTGGVGATEAF

J gene: TRBJ1-2
D gene: TRBD1
V gene: TRBV9
CDR3 protein: ASSVGEGAHYGYT

J gene: TRBJ1-2
D gene: TRBD1
V gene: TRBV5-1
CDR3 protein: ASSLVGGTGGGYT

J gene: TRBJ1-1
D gene: NA
V gene: TRBV5-6
CDR3 protein: ASSLAPASAEAF

J gene: TRBJ1-1
D gene: TRBD1
V gene: TRBV19
CDR3 protein: ASSKGQGPLRVTEAF

J gene: TRBJ1-4
D gene: NA
V gene: TRBV5-6
CDR3 protein: ASSDTGYTEKLF

J gene: TRBJ2-2
D gene: NA
V gene: TRBV2
CDR3 protein: ASSLGTLNTGELF

J gene: TRBJ1-2
D gene: NA
V gene: TRBV30
CDR3 protein: AWTRTPGANYGYT

J gene: TRBJ1-2
D gene: TRBD1
V gene: TRBV5-4
CDR3 protein: ASGTGLASSNYGYT

J gene: TRBJ2-2
D gene: NA
V gene: TRBV2
CDR3 protein: ASSPGLPRLF

J gene: TRBJ1-1
D gene: TRBD1
V gene: TRBV3-1/TRBV3-2
CDR3 protein: ASSQDRENTEAF

J gene: TRBJ1-3
D gene: NA
V gene: TRBV19
CDR3 protein: ASNRVSGNTIY

J gene: TRBJ2-1
D gene: TRBD2
V gene: TRBV5-4
CDR3 protein: ASSSSSGGGNEQF

J gene: TRBJ1-1
D gene: NA
V gene: TRBV12-3/TRBV12-4
CDR3 protein: ATSRQKNTEAF

J gene: TRBJ1-2
D gene: NA
V gene: TRBV11-2
CDR3 protein: ASSLDGGKNYGYT

J gene: TRBJ2-7
D gene: NA
V gene: TRBV10-3
CDR3 protein: ATAKESGQY

J gene: TRBJ1-1
D gene: TRBD1
V gene: TRBV28
CDR3 protein: ASSLNGRTGGNTEAF

J gene: TRBJ2-7
D gene: NA
V gene: TRBV21-1
CDR3 protein: ASAIGTGAKISYEQY

J gene: TRBJ2-1
D gene: NA
V gene: TRBV7-9
CDR3 protein: ASSLDRQRSSYNEQF

J gene: TRBJ2-1
D gene: NA
V gene: TRBV11-2
CDR3 protein: ASTPRAGSSYNEQF

J gene: TRBJ2-1
D gene: TRBD2
V gene: TRBV9
CDR3 protein: ASSVIAGGINEQF

J gene: TRBJ1-2
D gene: NA
V gene: TRBV7-2
CDR3 protein: ASSSSPNYGYT

J gene: TRBJ2-4
D gene: TRBD2
V gene: TRBV2
CDR3 protein: ASRTPGLAGGPTIAKNIQY

J gene: TRBJ1-3
D gene: NA
V gene: TRBV5-1
CDR3 protein: ASSLVVQSRGHGNTIY

J gene: TRBJ1-3
D gene: TRBD1
V gene: TRBV4-1
CDR3 protein: ASSQAWNRGQVGNTIY

J gene: TRBJ1-2
D gene: NA
V gene: TRBV2
CDR3 protein: ASSSDSNYGYT

J gene: TRBJ2-5
D gene: NA
V gene: TRBV20-1
CDR3 protein: SASGRETQY

J gene: TRBJ2-2
D gene: TRBD2
V gene: TRBV7-2
CDR3 protein: ASSLYSVGRGNTGELF

J gene: TRBJ2-3
D gene: NA
V gene: TRBV25-1
CDR3 protein: ASSESGVWDTQY